This T cell receptor beta chain was identified in a study of T cells in localized non-small cell lung cancer. Findings and caveats of the study: Appearances in adjacent lung were noted for a median 57 of the top 100 tumor clones. Highest T cell clonality was seen in uninvolved adjacent lung, surpassing that measured in tumor.

The germline V gene encodes CDR1 SGHNT and CDR2 YENEEA. This CDR3 region has 15 residues. V lost 5 bases, J lost 2 bases, and 7 bases stayed unmatched. Clones were sequenced by immunoSEQ multiplex PCR, and TCRdb holds only the in-frame ones, with some missing. The table shows 7,000 to 8,500 clones, with 50% occurring only once. Worth noting for this clone: Its antigen remains unidentified.

This specimen was lymph node tissue, taken before any cancer treatment. The sequence derives from a female donor over 55 with stage I lung adenocarcinoma. V and J are TRBV11-3 and TRBJ1-1; TRBD1 matches at 8 bases. The CDR3 nucleotides are TGTGCCAGCAGCCCCCGGACAGGGACCAACACTGAAGCTTTCTTT. This sequence encodes CASSPRTGTNTEAFF.